Shown below are 28 T cell receptor beta chains from a single sample sequenced in a study of blood T cell repertoires in COVID-19. Assay used: immunoSEQ multiplex PCR; TCRdb lists only in-frame clones, some missing. Among over 95,000 clones listed, approximately 84% were seen once. Sequences were obtained from peripheral blood. These receptors all come from a woman aged 40 to 50 with acute or convalescent COVID-19.

The chain joins TRBV14 to TRBJ2-3, with D perhaps matching TRBD1 (5 bases). Germline CDR1 SGHDN, CDR2 FVKESK. There are 15 residues in the CDR3. V shed 0 bases and J shed 2 bases, with 9 bases lying between them. CDR3 in DNA: TGTGCCAGCAGCCAAGATGGACATCTCACAGATACGCAGTATTTT. Its translation: CASSQDGHLTDTQYF. Full variable domain (rest looked up from reference TRBV14 and TRBJ2-3): EAGVTQFPSHSVIEKGQTVTLRCDPISGHDNLYWYRRVMGKEIKFLLHFVKESKQDESGMPNNRFLAERTGGTYSTLKVQPAELEDSGVYFCASSQDGHLTDTQYFGPGTRLTVL.

The chain is built from TRBV25-1 and TRBJ2-1; possibly TRBD2 for D (6 bases). The CDR3 sequence is 16 residues long. V was shortened by 2 bases and J by 0 bases, with 11 bases between the two germline ends. Germline assignment: CDR1 MGHDK and CDR2 SYGVNS. As DNA, the CDR3 is TGTGCCAGCAGTGAACTGCGGGGTAGCTCCTACAATGAGCAGTTCTTC. Protein product: CASSELRGSSYNEQFF.

The chain is built from TRBV4-1 and TRBJ2-7, with a possible D match to TRBD1 (5 bases). V shed 0 bases and J shed 0 bases, with 15 bases lying between them. This CDR3 contains 17 residues. Germline CDR1 and CDR2: MGHRA and YSYEKL. The CDR3 DNA follows: TGCGCCAGCAGCCAAGAGTTTATTGGAGACAGCTCCTACGAGCAGTACTTC. Translated, it gives CASSQEFIGDSSYEQYF.

This clone was recorded only once. V is TRBV30 and J is TRBJ2-2, with 8 nucleotides matching TRBD2. V trimming: 0 bases; J trimming: 6 bases; junction bases outside the gene matches: 3. CDR3 length: 14 residues. CDR1 GTSNPN and CDR2 SVGIG come from the germline V gene (reference sequence). This CDR3 reads CAWSVTGGAGELFF. DNA for the CDR3: TGTGCCTGGAGTGTAACCGGGGGGGCCGGGGAGCTGTTTTTT.

This clone was observed once. This chain links TRBV9 with TRBJ1-6; 8 bases agree with TRBD1. Losses at the gene ends were 10 bases for V and 7 bases for J; bases not matched to a gene: 7. This CDR3 region has 13 residues. Germline assignment: CDR1 SGDLS and CDR2 YYNGEE. In DNA, the CDR3 is TGTGCCGGCTCGACAGGGGTGAATTCACCCCTCCACTTT. It yields the protein CAGSTGVNSPLHF.

The chain combines TRBV7-2 with TRBJ1-1, with TRBD1 matching 11 bases. The CDR3 has 15 residues. Looked up from germline, CDR1 is SGHTA and CDR2 is FQGNSA. V lost 3 bases to trimming and J lost 6 bases; unmatched junction nucleotides: 6. This CDR3 is CASSLAGQGVSEAFF. As DNA, the CDR3 is TGTGCCAGCAGCTTGGCGGGACAGGGGGTTTCTGAAGCTTTCTTT.

This sequence joins TRBV6-5 and TRBJ1-4, with D tentatively TRBD1 (5 bases). V was shortened by 0 bases and J by 3 bases, with 11 bases between the two germline ends. There are 16 residues in the CDR3. Germline V CDR1 and CDR2: MNHEY, SVGAGI. CDR3: CASSYSNGAANEKLFF. CDR3 in DNA: TGTGCCAGCAGTTACTCGAATGGGGCGGCTAATGAAAAACTGTTTTTT.

This rearrangement joins TRBV5-6 to TRBJ1-6; D not certain. The V end lost 4 bases, the J end lost 8 bases, and 7 bases lay between the germline ends. The CDR3 is 12 residues long. Germline loops: CDR1 SGHDT, CDR2 YYEEEE. Here the CDR3 reads CASSRLYSPLHF. For the CDR3, the DNA is TGTGCCAGCAGCCGGTTGTATTCACCCCTCCACTTT. The whole variable domain, remainder taken from reference TRBV5-6 and TRBJ1-6, is DAGVTQSPTHLIKTRGQQVTLRCSPKSGHDTVSWYQQALGQGPQFIFQYYEEEERQRGNFPDRFSGHQFPNYSSELNVNALLLGDSALYLCASSRLYSPLHFGNGTRLTVT.

V is TRBV2 and J is TRBJ2-7, with TRBD2 matching 8 bases. CDR1 is SNHLY and CDR2 is FYNNEI in the germline V gene. The CDR3 spans 14 residues. The junction had 3 bases not matched to a gene; V was cut back by 2 bases and J by 3 bases. The CDR3 DNA reads as TGTGCCAGCAGTGAACACGGGGGGGACTACGAGCAGTACTTC. Translating it yields CASSEHGGDYEQYF.

The chain couples TRBV3-1 (or the pseudogene TRBV3-2) to TRBJ1-4, with 7 nucleotides matching TRBD1. Germline values: CDR1 LGHDT, CDR2 YNNKEL (reference sequence). The CDR3 totals 15 residues. V was pared by 3 bases and J by 8 bases, with 9 bases of the junction left unmatched. DNA for the CDR3: TGTGCCAGCAGCCAGGGATTGGGACAGAACGAAAAACTGTTTTTT. Its protein product is CASSQGLGQNEKLFF.

The chain uses TRBV27 and TRBJ2-7, with D unresolved. Germline V gene lookup returns CDR1 MNHEY and CDR2 SMNVEV (reference sequence). CDR3 size: 14 residues. V was pared by 4 bases and J by 0 bases, with 10 bases between. CDR3 sequence reads: CASSSLQNSYEQYF. The DNA for the CDR3 is TGTGCCAGCAGTTCTCTCCAGAACTCCTACGAGCAGTACTTC.

In nucleotides, the CDR3 is TGTGCCAGCAAGGTGGGCGGGGTCGACTACAATGAGCAGTTCTTC. Protein: CASKVGGVDYNEQFF. The V and J genes are TRBV21-1 and TRBJ2-1; TRBD2, the table's D call, lacks a check against the DNA. TRBV21-1 is a documented pseudogene. CDR3 length: 15 amino acids.

V gene TRBV19 combines with J gene TRBJ1-1; D might be TRBD1 (5 bases). V lost 3 bases and J lost 2, with 7 bases in between. CDR1 is LNHDA, CDR2 SQIVND, per germline (reference sequence). The CDR3 consists of 13 residues. Here the CDR3 reads CASSMGRNTEAFF. The CDR3, as DNA: TGTGCCAGTAGTATGGGGCGAAACACTGAAGCTTTCTTT.

The DNA for the CDR3 is TGTGCCAGTAGTATGACGCGGTGGATAGCTAACTATGGCTACACCTTC. Translation: CASSMTRWIANYGYTF. The chain joins TRBV19 to TRBJ1-2; no reliable D call. This CDR3 has 16 amino acids. Germline CDR1 is LNHDA and CDR2 is SQIVND (reference sequence). The V and J ends lost 3 bases and 0 bases respectively, with 14 bases between them.

The J gene is TRBJ1-3, the V gene TRBV12-3 or TRBV12-4, with D possibly TRBD1 on 5 matching bases. V dropped 5 bases and J dropped 9 bases, with 14 bases sitting between them. This CDR3 is built from 13 residues. The CDR3 region has the DNA TGTGCCAGCAGTCGACAGAAATCGGGCACCATATATTTT. As protein: CASSRQKSGTIYF.

V usage is TRBV2 and J usage is TRBJ2-7, with a possible D match to TRBD1 (5 bases). The CDR3 spans 13 residues. From germline, CDR1 is SNHLY and CDR2 FYNNEI. Trimming cost V 7 bases and J 2 bases, with 12 bases left between them. The chain's CDR3 is CASIVDITYEQYF. In DNA, the CDR3 is TGTGCCAGCATCGTGGACATCACCTACGAGCAGTACTTC. The full variable domain, in which reference TRBV2 and TRBJ2-7 provide the parts outside the CDR3, is EPEVTQTPSHQVTQMGQEVILRCVPISNHLYFYWYRQILGQKVEFLVSFYNNEISEKSEIFDDQFSVERPDGSNFTLKIRSTKLEDSAMYFCASIVDITYEQYFGPGTRLTVT.

The CDR3 region has the DNA TGTGCCAGCAGTTATTCAAGCCTCTCTGGAAACACCATATATTTT. Its protein product is CASSYSSLSGNTIYF. This chain uses TRBV6-5 with TRBJ1-3; D is uncertain. Germline V gene lookup returns CDR1 MNHEY and CDR2 SVGAGI. V lost 3 bases and J lost 0, with 9 bases in between. This CDR3 contains 15 residues.

The genes are TRBV29-1 and TRBJ2-7; D may be TRBD2 (5 bases). Trimming removed 4 bases at V and 3 bases at J, with 19 bases between. CDR3 length equals 15 residues. Germline loops: CDR1 SQVTM, CDR2 ANQGSEA. CDR3 sequence: CSVARGQLLYYEQYF. In nucleotides, the CDR3 is TGCAGCGTTGCCAGAGGGCAGCTTCTCTACTACGAGCAGTACTTC.

The chain is built from TRBV10-1 and TRBJ1-3; 7 bases align to TRBD1. This CDR3 is built from 14 residues. The trim removed 9 bases at V and 3 bases at J, leaving 8 bases unmatched. Germline V gives CDR1 WNHNN, CDR2 SYGVQD (reference sequence). The CDR3 bases are TGCGCCAGTTCTGAGACAGGGAATGGAAACACCATATATTTT. It specifies CASSETGNGNTIYF.

Details on this clone: Mismatch with germline at one junction end may stem from a read error. The V and J genes are TRBV7-8 and TRBJ2-7; D remains ambiguous. The CDR3 length is 14 residues. CDR1 SGHVS and CDR2 FQNEAQ come from the germline V gene. Here the CDR3 DNA reads TGTGCCACCAGCTATTACGAGGCCACCTACGAGCAGTACTTC. Translating gives CATSYYEATYEQYF.

Here the CDR3 reads CASSVARAGPLHF. CDR3 coding DNA: TGTGCCAGCAGCGTAGCGAGGGCTGGGCCCCTCCACTTT. The rearrangement links TRBV9 to TRBJ1-6, with unresolved D. This CDR3 contains 13 residues. Germline CDR1 and CDR2: SGDLS and YYNGEE. V was trimmed by 0 bases and J by 13 bases, leaving 11 bases between them.

This clone has a handful of counts. This chain joins TRBV19 and TRBJ1-6; a weak D match, TRBD1 (6 bases). This CDR3 contains 15 residues. V lost 4 bases to trimming and J lost 5 bases, with 12 bases between them. CDR1 is LNHDA and CDR2 is SQIVND in the germline V gene (reference sequence). CDR3 loop: CASSRTDPNNSPLHF. The CDR3 nucleotides read TGTGCCAGTAGTAGGACAGATCCAAATAATTCACCCCTCCACTTT.

The chain is built from TRBV5-8 and TRBJ1-4; 7 bases match TRBD1. This CDR3 contains 14 residues. Looked up from germline, CDR1 is SGHTS and CDR2 is YDEGEE. V shed 2 bases and J 4 bases; nucleotides not matched to a gene: 2. CDR3 sequence reads: CASSFDRVNEKLFF. CDR3 coding DNA: TGTGCCAGCAGCTTCGACAGGGTTAATGAAAAACTGTTTTTT. Filled out from reference TRBV5-8 and TRBJ1-4, the complete variable domain reads EAGVTQSPTHLIKTRGQQATLRCSPISGHTSVYWYQQALGLGLQFLLWYDEGEERNRGNFPPRFSGRQFPNYSSELNVNALELEDSALYLCASSFDRVNEKLFFGSGTQLSVL.

This clone was detected once. V is TRBV24-1 and J is TRBJ2-3, with 11 positions matching TRBD2. The CDR3 totals 17 residues. Per germline, CDR1 KGHDR and CDR2 SFDVKD. With V trimmed by 7 bases and J by 4 bases, 12 bases remained unmatched. The CDR3 bases are TGTGCCACCAGCGATGTTAGCGGGGGGGCCGGTCCAGATACGCAGTATTTT. Its protein product is CATSDVSGGAGPDTQYF.

CDR3 nucleotide sequence: TGTGCCAGCGGGTCGACAGGGGTAAGCTACGAGCAGTACTTC. Amino acid sequence: CASGSTGVSYEQYF. This rearrangement joins TRBV6-5 to TRBJ2-7; 8 bases map to TRBD1. The J segment lost 3 bases and the V segment lost 8 bases, leaving 9 bases of the junction unmatched. The V gene's germline CDR1 is MNHEY and CDR2 SVGAGI. This CDR3 has 14 residues.

CDR3 sequence reads: CSASRGAEDSPLHF. The CDR3 DNA follows: TGCAGTGCTAGTCGGGGGGCAGAGGATTCACCCCTCCACTTT. The chain recombines TRBV20-1 with TRBJ1-6, with D perhaps TRBD1 (6 bases). The ends were cut back, 3 bases at V and 8 bases at J, with 14 bases in the middle. Looked up from germline, CDR1 is DFQATT and CDR2 is SNEGSKA (reference sequence). The CDR3 is made up of 14 amino acids.

The chain employs TRBV19 and TRBJ1-2, with 7 bases matching TRBD1. V was pared by 6 bases and J by 4 bases, with 11 bases of the junction left unmatched. Germline CDR1 is LNHDA and CDR2 is SQIVND (reference sequence). CDR3 size: 15 residues. CDR3 in amino acids: CASRLPGQSTYGYTF. The CDR3 DNA reads as TGTGCCAGTAGACTCCCGGGACAGTCAACCTATGGCTACACCTTC.

This clone was counted once. The V call is TRBV7-2, the J call TRBJ1-2; 7 bases fit TRBD1. Germline values: CDR1 SGHTA, CDR2 FQGNSA. Losses at the gene ends were 5 bases for V and 4 bases for J; bases not matched to a gene: 4. This CDR3 comprises 13 residues. Here the CDR3 DNA reads TGTGCCAGCAGCCCGGACAGGCTCTATGGCTACACCTTC. Translating it yields CASSPDRLYGYTF. Together with reference TRBV7-2 and TRBJ1-2, the CDR3 gives the full variable domain: GAGVSQSPSNKVTEKGKDVELRCDPISGHTALYWYRQSLGQGLEFLIYFQGNSAPDKSGLPSDRFSAERTGGSVSTLTIQRTQQEDSAVYLCASSPDRLYGYTFGSGTRLTVV.